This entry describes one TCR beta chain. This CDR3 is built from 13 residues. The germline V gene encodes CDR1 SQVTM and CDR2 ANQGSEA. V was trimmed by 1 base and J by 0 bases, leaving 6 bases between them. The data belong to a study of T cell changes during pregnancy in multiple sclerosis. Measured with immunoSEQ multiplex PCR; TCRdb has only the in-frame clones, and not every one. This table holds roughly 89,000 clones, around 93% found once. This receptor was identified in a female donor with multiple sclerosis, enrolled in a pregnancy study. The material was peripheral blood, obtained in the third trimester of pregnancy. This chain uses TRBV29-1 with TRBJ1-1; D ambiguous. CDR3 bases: TGCAGCGTTGAAGCGGGATTGAACACTGAAGCTTTCTTT. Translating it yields CSVEAGLNTEAFF.